This TCR beta chain is from a study of tumor and adjacent non-tumor tissue in lung cancer listed by TCRdb under 2018. With respect to the entire study: By cancer type, the cohort comprised some twelve adenocarcinoma patients, a couple of squamous cell carcinoma patients and 1 small cell lung cancer patient. The approximately 15 enrolled patients, of whom about 10 were men and 5 were women, were aged roughly 30 to 76 years and were diagnosed with TNM stage I to III disease. A total of some 130 million productive TCRbeta reads were generated by sequencing, corresponding to an average of about 4.2 million reads per sample. Using bulk TCRbeta repertoires from around 14 lung cancer patients, the study set lung tumor tissue side by side with matched distant non-tumor lung tissue. For each patient, one tumor sample and one normal lung sample were taken, giving thirty paired specimens that underwent TCRbeta CDR3 sequencing. General conclusions and limits of the study: In normal lung, the top 100 clones accounted for a significantly larger cumulative share of the repertoire than in tumor tissue. TCR diversity was significantly higher in younger patients, and higher tumor TCR diversity was associated with shorter overall and disease-free survival. Peripheral blood was not sequenced, so blood TCRbeta repertoires were not examined in the lung cancer patients of the study. Neither the sequencing platform nor unique molecular identifiers are mentioned in the methods. Only around 15 patients were included in the cohort, and the need for larger samples and more detailed clinical data was noted by the authors. Significantly higher TCR diversity (inverse Simpson) was observed in tumor tissue than in normal lung tissue (approximately 440 vs 150, P = 0.0075, Mann-Whitney U test).

RNA was extracted from bulk unsorted tissue and checked for quality with a NanoDrop ND-1000 and an Agilent 2100. All donors had newly diagnosed lung cancer, had not received prior chemotherapy, and were admitted for thoracic surgery in China between August and November 2014. Patients who had received previous radiotherapy or chemotherapy, or who had another concurrent cancer, were excluded from the study. Surgical tissue pieces of roughly 1-2 cm3 were preserved in RNAlater solution and stored at -80 °C until use. V drops 3 bases and J drops 17 bases, leaving 25 bases in between. From cysteine to phenylalanine, the CDR3 is 15 amino acids long. Just CDR3 DNA is preserved here, 45 bases in frame from base 1. Points on this clonotype: Its antigen is currently not known. No much larger clone exists at a distance of one base, and base qualities are not known.

Receptor amplification or capture employed multiplex PCR. The listed sequencing device is Illumina HiSeq 2500. TCRbeta libraries were constructed through three rounds of nested PCR with primers (Table S4) according to protocols modified from ARM-PCR. Before sequencing, PCR products in the 200-500 bp range were cut out of the gel and cleaned up using the QIAquick gel extraction kit. Per the authors' processing: Reads were cleaned using Trimmomatic, were merged into complete CDR3 sequences using FLASH, and were assigned to V(D)J germline segments using MiTCR. VDJtools was used to compute clonal diversity as the inverse Simpson's index. In-frame sequences without a premature stop codon were defined as productive reads. TCRdb took the public reads, trimmed them with fastp at Q25, ran MiXCR for clone calling and kept in-frame beta chains. Entries that share a CDR3 protein sequence are merged under the most common genes and DNA. None of the V and J calls come from the authors' own analysis; TCRdb made them. For this sample the table gives some 78,000 distinct CDR3 sequences, of which roughly 76% were detected only once. The ten biggest clones cover about an eighth of the sample.

The V gene is TRBV12-3 or TRBV12-4 and the J gene is TRBJ2-2; a tentative D call is TRBD2 (7 bases match). Specimen: lung tumor tissue. The sequence was obtained from a woman aged 45-65 years with non-small cell lung cancer. DNA sequence: TGTGCCAGCAGTTTGAAAGAGGGGGTTACCGGGGGGCTATTTTTT. It translates as CASSLKEGVTGGLFF.